The source of this T cell receptor (beta chain) is a study of T cell changes during pregnancy in multiple sclerosis. The germline gives CDR1 LGHNA, CDR2 YSLEER. The CDR3 is 16 residues long. V gave up 4 bases and J gave up 5 bases, with 18 bases separating them. Clones were read by immunoSEQ multiplex PCR, and TCRdb kept only the in-frame ones, dropping some. The sample holds roughly 40,000 clones, 90% seen once. This specimen was CD4+ T cells from peripheral blood mononuclear cells, taken in the second trimester of pregnancy. V is TRBV4-3 and J is TRBJ1-3, with D maybe TRBD1 (6 bases). The receptor was derived from a female donor with multiple sclerosis, enrolled in a pregnancy study. CDR3 nucleotides: TGCGCCAGCAGCCCTCATGGACAGCAAAACAGAAACACCATATATTTT. This codes for CASSPHGQQNRNTIYF.